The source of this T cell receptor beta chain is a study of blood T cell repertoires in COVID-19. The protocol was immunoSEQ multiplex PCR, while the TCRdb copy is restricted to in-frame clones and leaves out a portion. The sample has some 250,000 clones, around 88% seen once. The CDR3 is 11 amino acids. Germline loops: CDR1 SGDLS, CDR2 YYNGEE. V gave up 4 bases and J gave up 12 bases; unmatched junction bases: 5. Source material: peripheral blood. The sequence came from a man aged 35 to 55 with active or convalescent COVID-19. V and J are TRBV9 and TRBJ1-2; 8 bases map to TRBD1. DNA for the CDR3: TGTGCCAGCAGCAACAGGGGGGGCCACACCTTC. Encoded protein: CASSNRGGHTF. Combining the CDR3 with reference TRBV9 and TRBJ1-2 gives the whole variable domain DSGVTQTPKHLITATGQRVTLRCSPRSGDLSVYWYQQSLDQGLQFLIQYYNGEERAKGNILERFSAQQFPDLHSELNLSSLELGDSALYFCASSNRGGHTFGSGTRLTVV.